The 5 T cell receptor beta chains presented below share a single source sample, sequenced in a study of radiation and T cells in renal cell carcinoma. This sample's time point: baseline pretreatment blood. Described treatment: 15 Gy SBRT to primary tumor, nephrectomy 4 weeks later. Here immunoSEQ multiplex PCR was the method, and the copy in TCRdb shows in-frame clones only, minus some. The sample gives about 130,000 clones, approximately 91% of which show up once; around 13% is in the top ten. The specimen comprised blood, sampled from a patient whose treatment included radiotherapy and nephrectomy. The receptors were gathered from a woman between 45 and 60 years old with renal cell carcinoma.

The rearrangement links TRBV28 to TRBJ1-1; 9 positions match TRBD1. V was clipped by 7 bases and J by 4 bases; unmatched bases: 10. Germline CDR1 reads MDHEN; CDR2 reads SYDVKM. The CDR3 runs 15 residues. CDR3 protein: CASTNRGHGSTEAFF. The DNA for the CDR3 is TGTGCCAGCACCAACAGGGGGCACGGGAGCACTGAAGCTTTCTTT.

This clone was recorded once. V is TRBV5-5 and J is TRBJ1-2, with 10 bases fitting TRBD1. This CDR3 has 15 amino acids. Trimming cost V 4 bases and J 5 bases; bases outside gene matches: 8. CDR1 and CDR2 (germline): SGHKS, YYEKEE (reference sequence). In nucleotides, the CDR3 is TGTGCCAGCAGCGTATCCGGGACAGGGGAATATGGCTACACCTTC. The encoded protein is CASSVSGTGEYGYTF.

This chain joins TRBV5-6 and TRBJ2-1; tentative D call: TRBD2 (6 bases). CDR3 length: 16 residues. Trimming stripped 4 bases from V and 2 bases from J, with 16 bases between. CDR1 and CDR2 (germline): SGHDT, YYEEEE. The CDR3 spells CASSLGTFFAYNEQFF. CDR3 coding DNA: TGTGCCAGCAGCCTCGGGACTTTTTTCGCCTACAATGAGCAGTTCTTC.

The rearrangement links TRBV5-1 to TRBJ1-2; TRBD1 matches at 7 bases. The ends lost 4 bases at V and 9 bases at J; junction bases unmatched: 12. The CDR3 consists of 14 residues. Germline lookup yields CDR1 SGHRS and CDR2 YFSETQ. The CDR3 reads CASSPGGQGVSYTF. CDR3 bases: TGCGCCAGCAGCCCCGGGGGGCAGGGGGTGAGCTACACCTTC.

The chain recombines TRBV5-6 with TRBJ2-7; maybe TRBD1 (7 bases). The CDR3 runs to 14 residues. In germline, CDR1 is SGHDT, CDR2 YYEEEE. Trimming stripped 6 bases from V and 5 bases from J, with 18 bases between. CDR3 in DNA: TGTGCCAGCATTGGAGGGGGCTATCCCCACGAGCAGTACTTC. Protein sequence: CASIGGGYPHEQYF.